Presented here are 15 T cell receptor beta chains from one specimen sequenced in a study of chronic HIV infection and antiretroviral therapy. TCRdb reanalysed the 5' RACE reads using MiXCR and keeps one entry per CDR3 protein. The repertoire holds some 46,000 distinct CDR3 sequences, with 15% to 20% as singletons. Sequencing input: peripheral blood. These receptors all stem from an adult who had HIV and had not received antiretroviral therapy, or was an uninfected healthy control (not recorded which).

The V call is TRBV3-1, the J call TRBJ1-2; D gene ambiguous. Germline V gives CDR1 LGHDT, CDR2 YNNKEL (reference sequence). The CDR3 is 15 residues long. The V end was cut by 0 bases, the J end by 6 bases, with 14 bases between. The CDR3 spells CASSQETEGIHGYTF. The CDR3 DNA reads TGTGCCAGCAGCCAAGAGACGGAGGGAATTCATGGCTACACCTTC.

This clonotype was seen a few times. V is TRBV7-6 and J is TRBJ2-3; D not resolved. The V gene lost 1 base and the J gene lost 1 base, with 9 bases spanning the gap. This CDR3 region has 15 residues. Per germline, CDR1 SGHVS and CDR2 FNYEAQ. CDR3 bases: TGTGCCAGCAGCTTAGAGGCGCAGGGCACAGATACGCAGTATTTT. Residues: CASSLEAQGTDTQYF.

This chain uses TRBV28 with TRBJ1-5, with TRBD1 as a possible D gene (6 bases). Between the trimmed V and J ends, which lost 7 bases and 2 bases, there was a span of 18 bases. Per germline, CDR1 MDHEN and CDR2 SYDVKM. The CDR3 totals 16 residues. CDR3 in amino acids: CASTFLQGVGNQPQHF. The CDR3 DNA follows: TGTGCCAGCACCTTCCTACAGGGTGTTGGCAATCAGCCCCAGCATTTT.

This clonotype was observed once. This could be a read error, since a much larger clone is one nucleotide away. The genes are TRBV28 and TRBJ2-5; unclear D gene. This CDR3 spans 11 amino acids. With 6 bases removed from V and 2 bases from J, the gap between germline ends came to 4 bases. Germline lookup yields CDR1 MDHEN and CDR2 SYDVKM. The CDR3 DNA follows: TGTGCCAGCAGGAGACAAGAGACCCAGTACTTC. Translated, it gives CASRRQETQYF.

The V gene is TRBV4-1, the J gene TRBJ2-1, with TRBD2 matching 7 bases. Germline V gives CDR1 MGHRA, CDR2 YSYEKL. Trimming removed 2 bases from V and 4 bases from J; junction bases left unmatched: 8. The CDR3 has 16 residues. The CDR3 DNA reads TGCGCCAGCAGCCAACCTAGCGGCAGGAGATACAATGAGCAGTTCTTC. Translated: CASSQPSGRRYNEQFF.

This clonotype was seen more than once but under ten times. The chain combines TRBV20-1 with TRBJ2-7, with D uncertain. V lost 0 bases and J 6 bases, leaving 15 bases between the germline ends. Germline V CDR1 and CDR2: DFQATT, SNEGSKA (reference sequence). The CDR3 sequence is 14 residues long. The CDR3 region has the DNA TGCAGTGCTAGAGACCCGTTGGTGACATTCGAGCAGTACTTC. Translation: CSARDPLVTFEQYF.

This clonotype has a count of ten or more. The chain joins TRBV4-1 to TRBJ1-2, with D perhaps matching TRBD1 (6 bases). In germline, CDR1 is MGHRA, CDR2 YSYEKL. V was pared by 2 bases and J by 6 bases, with 13 bases between. CDR3 length equals 14 residues. The CDR3 DNA follows: TGCGCCAGCAGCCAATTCAGGACAGCAAATGGCTACACCTTC. It specifies CASSQFRTANGYTF.

V is TRBV6-5 and J is TRBJ2-6; TRBD1 matches 8 bases. Per germline, CDR1 MNHEY and CDR2 SVGAGI. The CDR3 is made up of 15 amino acids. V was clipped by 6 bases and J by 2 bases; unmatched bases: 3. CDR3: CASSPRGPGANVLTF. CDR3 nucleotides: TGTGCCAGCAGCCCCAGGGGGCCTGGGGCCAACGTCCTGACTTTC.

Ten or more counts support this clonotype. The rearrangement uses TRBV5-6 and TRBJ2-3; no reliable D call. Between the trimmed V and J ends, which lost 3 bases and 4 bases, there was a span of 12 bases. CDR1 is SGHDT, CDR2 YYEEEE, per germline. The CDR3 loop spans 14 amino acids. DNA for the CDR3: TGTGCCAGCAGCTCGACCCAGCCCGCAGATACGCAGTATTTT. It encodes CASSSTQPADTQYF.

The rearrangement links TRBV3-1 to TRBJ2-3; 12 bases match TRBD2. Germline assignment: CDR1 LGHDT and CDR2 YNNKEL (reference sequence). This CDR3 has 17 residues. V gave up 4 bases and J gave up 1 base; unmatched junction bases: 6. CDR3 sequence (DNA): TGTGCCAGCAGCCCCCGGACTAGCGGGACACGCACAGATACGCAGTATTTT. Protein: CASSPRTSGTRTDTQYF.

The chain links TRBV28 to TRBJ1-2; D not certain. The CDR3 sequence is 13 residues long. Trimming removed 5 bases at V and 4 bases at J, with 11 bases between. Germline lookup yields CDR1 MDHEN and CDR2 SYDVKM. As DNA, the CDR3 is TGTGCCAGCAGTCTTGTTTCGCGCTATGGCTACACCTTC. It is translated as CASSLVSRYGYTF.

A few counts support this clonotype. The rearrangement uses TRBV28 and TRBJ2-1; tentatively, D is TRBD2 (5 bases). Trimming took 3 bases from V and 8 from J, leaving 8 bases between them. Germline assignment: CDR1 MDHEN and CDR2 SYDVKM. CDR3 length equals 12 residues. The CDR3, as DNA: TGTGCCAGCAGTTTTAAACTAGATGAGCAGTTCTTC. Translating it yields CASSFKLDEQFF.

This clonotype was observed a few times. This rearrangement joins TRBV28 to TRBJ2-7, with 11 bases fitting TRBD1. CDR3 length: 14 amino acids. The V and J ends lost 11 bases and 3 bases, in that order; junction bases with no gene match: 9. Germline CDR1 MDHEN, CDR2 SYDVKM. As DNA, the CDR3 is TGTGCCGCTGACCCCGGGACAGGGGGCTACGAGCAGTACTTC. As protein: CAADPGTGGYEQYF.

The J gene is TRBJ1-5, the V gene TRBV5-1; weak D call: TRBD1 (6 bases). Germline V gene sequence: CDR1 SGHRS, CDR2 YFSETQ. V lost 3 bases, J lost 7 bases, and 14 bases lay in between. This CDR3 is 14 amino acids long. This chain's CDR3 is CASSSTGLGQPQHF. DNA of the CDR3: TGCGCCAGCAGCTCGACAGGTTTGGGCCAGCCCCAGCATTTT. The variable domain in full, completed from reference TRBV5-1 and TRBJ1-5, reads KAGVTQTPRYLIKTRGQQVTLSCSPISGHRSVSWYQQTPGQGLQFLFEYFSETQRNKGNFPGRFSGRQFSNSRSEMNVSTLELGDSALYLCASSSTGLGQPQHFGDGTRLSIL.

This clonotype appeared a few times. The chain uses TRBV5-8 and TRBJ1-2; 8 nucleotides line up with TRBD1. V shed 1 base, J shed 5 bases, and the junction held 10 bases outside the gene matches. The CDR3 sequence is 16 residues long. Germline-derived CDR1 and CDR2 are SGHTS and YDEGEE. The CDR3 DNA follows: TGTGCCAGCAGCTTGTGGGGGGACAGGTCGGGGTATGGCTACACCTTC. Amino acid sequence: CASSLWGDRSGYGYTF.